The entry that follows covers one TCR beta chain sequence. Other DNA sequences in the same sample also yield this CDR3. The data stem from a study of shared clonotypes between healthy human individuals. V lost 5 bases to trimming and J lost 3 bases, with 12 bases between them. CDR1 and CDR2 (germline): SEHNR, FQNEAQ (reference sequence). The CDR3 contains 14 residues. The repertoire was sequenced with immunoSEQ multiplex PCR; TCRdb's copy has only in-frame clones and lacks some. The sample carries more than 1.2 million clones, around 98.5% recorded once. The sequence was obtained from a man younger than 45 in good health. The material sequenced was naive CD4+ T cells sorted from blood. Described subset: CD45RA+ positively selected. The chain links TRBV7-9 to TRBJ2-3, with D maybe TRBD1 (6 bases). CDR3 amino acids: CASSQGQYTDTQYF. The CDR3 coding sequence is TGTGCCAGCAGCCAAGGACAGTATACAGATACGCAGTATTTT.